The rows below give T cell receptor beta chains drawn from one sample of a study of vaccination and CD4 T cells after COVID-19. TCRdb re-called the PCR reads through MiXCR, storing one row per CDR3 protein. The table lists approximately 21,000 distinct CDR3 sequences, approximately 26% of them singletons. These TCRs' antigens remain unknown. Sequencing was done on a sample of cultured CD4+ T cells from blood. Source of these receptors: a human donor with COVID-19. Both conserved end residues are part of each CDR3.

>14|TRBV9
CASSVATGGFGYTF
>16|TRBV28
CASSPQFQGWNSPLHF
>14|TRBV2
CASSRDRGNQPQHF
>15|TRBV2
CASRARQGSNTEAFF
>16|TRBV15
CATSREGRQEGSEAFF
>14|TRBV5-1
CASSLQGTQETQYF
>13|TRBV6-1
CASSEQDSITNFF
>15|TRBV6-7
CASSRPTSGHNEQFF
>13|TRBV6-2/TRBV6-3
CATCRDPNQPQHF
>13|TRBV5-5
CASSLAGGAEAFF
>14|TRBV27
CASSLSAIDNEQFF
>15|TRBV25-1
CASRGQGSLNTEAFF
>13|TRBV20-1
CSADRVGGYGYTF
>15|TRBV9
CASAGPFSGANVLTF